This TCR beta chain was recorded in a study of blood T cell repertoires in COVID-19. The germline V and J ends were trimmed by 8 bases and 4 bases, with 11 bases remaining between them. Germline loops: CDR1 SEHNR, CDR2 FQNEAQ (reference sequence). This CDR3 is 12 amino acids long. Participants spanned ages about 18 to 100 years and resided in roughly 22 US areas. This clone occurred a few times. Original handling: Amplification of reference gene primers provided the estimated nucleated cell counts. Profiled with immunoSEQ multiplex PCR; TCRdb holds only in-frame clones, not every one. The V and J calls and clone size come from that table; D and trimming were worked out from the DNA. The table has under 200,000 clones, roughly 82% seen once.

This receptor was identified in a woman aged 55 to 70 with acute COVID-19. The rearrangement links TRBV7-9 to TRBJ1-1, with D perhaps TRBD1 (5 bases). Source material: PBMCs or T cells enriched from blood (not recorded which). The CDR3: CASGTGLTEAFF. The CDR3 DNA reads TGTGCCAGCGGGACGGGACTCACTGAAGCTTTCTTT.